These T cell receptor beta chains were read from a single sample in a study of blood T cell repertoires in COVID-19. Generated by immunoSEQ multiplex PCR, the TCRdb table keeps only in-frame clones and is missing some. Found here are 150,000 to 200,000 clones, more than 75% of them singletons; the top ten hold about 18%. Sequencing was performed on peripheral blood. These TCRs come from a man between 60 and 75 years old with active or convalescent COVID-19. Each CDR3 is given with its conserved first and last residue. D genes are given only for firm matches. The size of a clone is reported for some rows only, either as once, few or many, or as a class for expanded clones.

clone_size,d_call,v_call,j_call,cdr3_nt,cdr3_aa
.,TRBD1,TRBV27,TRBJ1-2,TGTGCCAGCAGTTCCAGTTTGACAGGGGGTGGCTACACCTTC,CASSSSLTGGGYTF
.,.,TRBV7-2,TRBJ1-1,TGTGCCAGCAGCTCGGGCAGGGTGGATACTGAAGCTTTCTTT,CASSSGRVDTEAFF
.,TRBD1,TRBV5-1,TRBJ1-1,TGCGCCAGCAGCCCTGGACAGGGGGGATTGAACACTGAAGCTTTCTTT,CASSPGQGGLNTEAFF
.,TRBD1,TRBV28,TRBJ1-2,TGTGCCAGCAGTCTCACAGGGGGCGATGGCTACACCTTC,CASSLTGGDGYTF
.,.,TRBV6-5,TRBJ2-7,TGTGCCAGCAGTCCCCTAGGCGGGGAGGACTACGAGCAGTACTTC,CASSPLGGEDYEQYF
.,TRBD2,TRBV9,TRBJ2-3,TGTGCCAGCAGCCCGACTAGCGGGAGTACGAGTACGCAGTATTTT,CASSPTSGSTSTQYF
.,.,TRBV15,TRBJ1-1,TGTGCCACCAGCAGACAGGGGAGTATGGGAACTGAAGCTTTCTTT,CATSRQGSMGTEAFF
.,TRBD2,TRBV30,TRBJ2-7,TGTGCCTGGAGTGTAACTAGCGGCTACGAGCAGTACTTC,CAWSVTSGYEQYF
.,.,TRBV4-1,TRBJ1-2,TGCGCCAGCAGCCAAAGGGAACAGGGTGGGGATGCCTATGGCTACACCTTC,CASSQREQGGDAYGYTF
.,.,TRBV2,TRBJ1-1,TGTGCCAGCAGTGTGGCAGGGAACATGAACACTGAAGCTTTCTTT,CASSVAGNMNTEAFF
once,TRBD2,TRBV3-1/TRBV3-2,TRBJ2-1,TGTGCCAGCAGCCAACCCGGGACTATAATCAATGAGCAGTTCTTC,CASSQPGTIINEQFF
.,TRBD2,TRBV5-1,TRBJ2-5,TGCGCCAGCAGCTTGAGCGGGGGACTAGCGGGAGGAGAGACCCAGTACTTC,CASSLSGGLAGGETQYF
.,TRBD2,TRBV6-6,TRBJ2-7,TGTGCCAGCAGTTACAAGGTAGCGGGGGGCTCCTACGAGCAGTACTTC,CASSYKVAGGSYEQYF
few,.,TRBV5-1,TRBJ1-2,TGCGCCAGCAGCTACTCTTCAGGGGACTATGGCTACACCTTC,CASSYSSGDYGYTF
.,TRBD2,TRBV13,TRBJ2-1,TGTGCCAGCAGCCTCCGGGGGAGCGGGGGGGCCAATGAGCAGTTCTTC,CASSLRGSGGANEQFF
.,TRBD1,TRBV29-1,TRBJ1-1,TGCAGCGCCGGACAGGGGGCTCGTGATACTGAAGCTTTCTTT,CSAGQGARDTEAFF
.,.,TRBV3-1/TRBV3-2,TRBJ2-5,TGTGCCAGCAGCCAAGATTCAGGTCCCGTGGGGGGAGAGACCCAGTACTTC,CASSQDSGPVGGETQYF
.,.,TRBV19,TRBJ1-5,TGTGCCAGTAGTATCCCCGGACACCCTTATAGCAATCAGCCCCAGCATTTT,CASSIPGHPYSNQPQHF